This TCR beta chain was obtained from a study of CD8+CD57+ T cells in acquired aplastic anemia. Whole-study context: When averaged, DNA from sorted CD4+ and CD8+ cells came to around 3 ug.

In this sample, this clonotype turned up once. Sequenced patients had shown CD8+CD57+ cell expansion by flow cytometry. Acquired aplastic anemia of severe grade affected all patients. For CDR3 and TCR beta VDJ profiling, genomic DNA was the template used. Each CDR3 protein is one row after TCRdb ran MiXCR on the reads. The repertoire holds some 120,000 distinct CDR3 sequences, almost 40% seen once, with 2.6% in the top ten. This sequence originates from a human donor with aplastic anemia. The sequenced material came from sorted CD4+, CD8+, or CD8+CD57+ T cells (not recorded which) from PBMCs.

The CDR3 DNA is TGTGCCAGCAGTGATGATTCGGGTCGTGGCACTGAAGCTTTCTTT. Its protein is CASSDDSGRGTEAFF. V is TRBV2 and J is TRBJ1-1; D not certain. Trimming removed 3 bases at V and 4 bases at J, with 15 bases between. CDR1 and CDR2 from the germline V gene are SNHLY and FYNNEI. This CDR3 is 15 amino acids long.